A single sample gave rise to the 27 T cell receptor beta chains below, sequenced in a study of CD8+ T cells in alopecia areata. cDNA serving as the sequencing template came from extracted, reverse transcribed RNA. The table came from immunoSEQ multiplex PCR; TCRdb's copy has only in-frame clones and leaves some out. This table has 100,000 to 150,000 clones, roughly two fifths appearing once. The sample was CD4+ T cells sorted from blood. All receptors derive from a human donor with alopecia areata.

The chain has TRBV28 and TRBJ2-1; D is possibly TRBD1 (6 bases). V dropped 5 bases and J dropped 10 bases, with 15 bases sitting between them. The CDR3 covers 13 residues. Germline V gene sequence: CDR1 MDHEN, CDR2 SYDVKM. The CDR3 nucleotides are TGTGCCAGCAGTGCCCACAGGGTAAGAGAGCAGTTCTTC. As protein: CASSAHRVREQFF.

This clone was seen a few times. The chain links TRBV14 to TRBJ1-1; D ambiguous. Germline CDR1 and CDR2: SGHDN and FVKESK. The CDR3 has 14 residues. Trimming took 6 bases from V and 0 from J, leaving 11 bases between them. This CDR3 reads CASREGRMNTEAFF. CDR3 bases: TGTGCCAGCAGGGAAGGAAGGATGAACACTGAAGCTTTCTTT.

This rearrangement joins TRBV5-1 to TRBJ2-7; D unclear. V was clipped by 0 bases and J by 1 base, with 8 bases between them. The germline V gene has CDR1 SGHRS and CDR2 YFSETQ. This CDR3 is built from 14 residues. The CDR3 region is CASSLVSTSYEQYF. The CDR3 bases are TGCGCCAGCAGCTTGGTATCCACTTCCTACGAGCAGTACTTC. Supplemented by reference TRBV5-1 and TRBJ2-7, the full variable domain reads KAGVTQTPRYLIKTRGQQVTLSCSPISGHRSVSWYQQTPGQGLQFLFEYFSETQRNKGNFPGRFSGRQFSNSRSEMNVSTLELGDSALYLCASSLVSTSYEQYFGPGTRLTVT.

This clone was found a few times. The genes are TRBV5-1 and TRBJ2-7, with D perhaps matching TRBD1 (5 bases). CDR1 and CDR2 from the germline V gene are SGHRS and YFSETQ. V was clipped by 7 bases and J by 3 bases, with 20 bases between them. The CDR3 length is 15 residues. DNA of the CDR3: TGCGCCAGCCAAAAGTCGCAGGGCCCCGGCTACGAGCAGTACTTC. As protein: CASQKSQGPGYEQYF.

This rearrangement joins TRBV10-1 to TRBJ2-3, with no clear D. The CDR3 covers 13 residues. Trimming left V 4 bases short and J 2 bases short, with 7 bases between. Germline CDR1 and CDR2: WNHNN and SYGVQD (reference sequence). In nucleotides, the CDR3 is TGCGCCAGCAGTGTTCCCTTCACAGATACGCAGTATTTT. This encodes CASSVPFTDTQYF.

The chain couples TRBV5-6 to TRBJ2-3; D remains ambiguous. The germline V gene encodes CDR1 SGHDT and CDR2 YYEEEE. The V and J ends lost 0 bases and 0 bases respectively, with 2 bases between them. The CDR3 is 13 amino acids. CDR3 residues: CASSLDSTDTQYF. The CDR3, as DNA: TGTGCCAGCAGCTTGGATAGCACAGATACGCAGTATTTT.

CDR3: CASSYSRETQYF. CDR3 coding DNA: TGTGCCAGCAGTTACTCGAGGGAGACCCAGTACTTC. V gene TRBV6-6 combines with J gene TRBJ2-5; D unresolved. V lost 0 bases and J lost 5, with 4 bases in between. The germline CDR1 and CDR2 sequences are MNHNY and SVGAGI (reference sequence). This CDR3 has 12 residues.

The V gene is TRBV5-1, the J gene TRBJ2-7; 7 bases align to TRBD1. Trimming removed 3 bases from V and 1 base from J; junction bases left unmatched: 4. CDR3 size: 14 residues. The V gene's germline CDR1 is SGHRS and CDR2 YFSETQ. The chain's CDR3 is CASSSDRVSYEQYF. In DNA, the CDR3 is TGCGCCAGCAGCTCTGACAGGGTATCCTACGAGCAGTACTTC.

The chain joins TRBV27 to TRBJ2-5; 12 nucleotides agree with TRBD2. J was trimmed by 3 bases and V by 3 bases; bases with no gene match: 2. The germline V gene encodes CDR1 MNHEY and CDR2 SMNVEV (reference sequence). The CDR3 runs 15 residues. The chain's CDR3 is CASSFTSGRKETQYF. CDR3 coding DNA: TGTGCCAGCAGTTTCACTAGCGGGAGGAAAGAGACCCAGTACTTC.

This clone was seen a few times. The rearrangement uses TRBV7-2 and TRBJ2-5; weak D call: TRBD2 (6 bases). This CDR3 region has 17 residues. V lost 3 bases, J lost 3 bases, and 20 bases lay in between. Germline V gene data show CDR1 as SGHTA and CDR2 as FQGNSA. As DNA, the CDR3 is TGTGCCAGCAGCTTGGTAGTGCGCGGGAACGCCAAAGAGACCCAGTACTTC. Protein: CASSLVVRGNAKETQYF. The variable domain in full, with the rest retrieved from reference TRBV7-2 and TRBJ2-5, is GAGVSQSPSNKVTEKGKDVELRCDPISGHTALYWYRQSLGQGLEFLIYFQGNSAPDKSGLPSDRFSAERTGGSVSTLTIQRTQQEDSAVYLCASSLVVRGNAKETQYFGPGTRLLVL.

In this sample, this clone turned up a few times. The chain carries TRBV28 and TRBJ2-1; possible D gene TRBD2, 5 bases. The V gene's germline CDR1 is MDHEN and CDR2 SYDVKM. Trimming removed 5 bases at V and 6 bases at J, with 14 bases between. The CDR3 runs 14 residues. This CDR3 reads CASSPPTRINEQFF. For the CDR3, the DNA is TGTGCCAGCAGTCCTCCTACTAGAATCAATGAGCAGTTCTTC.

V is TRBV11-2 and J is TRBJ2-5; tentatively, D is TRBD2 (6 bases). Germline assignment: CDR1 SGHAT and CDR2 FQNNGV. The CDR3 sequence is 15 residues long. The ends were cut back, 4 bases at V and 1 base at J, with 13 bases in the middle. CDR3 amino acids: CASSSLAGTQETQYF. CDR3 DNA: TGTGCCAGCAGCTCACTGGCGGGGACCCAAGAGACCCAGTACTTC.

This clone came up a few times. The chain couples TRBV30 to TRBJ2-5, with a tentative D call TRBD2 (6 bases). V was trimmed by 0 bases and J by 5 bases, leaving 25 bases between them. The CDR3 contains 18 residues. Germline loops: CDR1 GTSNPN, CDR2 SVGIG (reference sequence). CDR3 region: CAWSVTGRTGVFRETQYF. DNA for the CDR3: TGTGCCTGGAGTGTCACGGGTAGAACGGGAGTTTTTCGGGAGACCCAGTACTTC.

V is TRBV4-2 and J is TRBJ2-3, with 10 bases aligning to TRBD2. The ends lost 1 base at V and 0 bases at J; junction bases unmatched: 7. The CDR3 runs to 18 residues. Germline CDR1 and CDR2: LGHNA and YNFKEQ. CDR3 DNA: TGTGCCAGCAGCCAAGGGGCTAGCGGGGGACCTAGCACAGATACGCAGTATTTT. Residues: CASSQGASGGPSTDTQYF.

V gene TRBV20-1 combines with J gene TRBJ1-1, with D unresolved. The CDR3 loop spans 11 amino acids. V was clipped by 5 bases and J by 2 bases, with 6 bases between them. CDR1 DFQATT and CDR2 SNEGSKA come from the germline V gene (reference sequence). The CDR3 DNA reads TGCAGTGCTCACGGAAACACTGAAGCTTTCTTT. This encodes CSAHGNTEAFF.

This clone was seen a handful of times. The genes are TRBV7-9 and TRBJ1-6; no clear D. The germline V gene encodes CDR1 SEHNR and CDR2 FQNEAQ (reference sequence). This CDR3 comprises 16 residues. The V and J ends lost 1 base and 9 bases respectively, with 16 bases between them. The CDR3 bases are TGTGCCAGCAGCTTAGGAGGACCGCCGCGGGGTTCACCCCTCCACTTT. Translating gives CASSLGGPPRGSPLHF. Filled out from reference TRBV7-9 and TRBJ1-6, the complete variable domain reads DTGVSQNPRHKITKRGQNVTFRCDPISEHNRLYWYRQTLGQGPEFLTYFQNEAQLEKSRLLSDRFSAERPKGSFSTLEIQRTEQGDSAMYLCASSLGGPPRGSPLHFGNGTRLTVT.

The V and J genes are TRBV4-2 and TRBJ1-2; D not certain. Germline values: CDR1 LGHNA, CDR2 YNFKEQ. The V and J ends lost 0 bases and 2 bases respectively, with 4 bases between them. CDR3 length: 13 amino acids. CDR3 region: CASSQDLNYGYTF. CDR3 nucleotide sequence: TGTGCCAGCAGCCAAGACCTGAACTATGGCTACACCTTC.

J is TRBJ1-1 and V is TRBV20-1, with D perhaps TRBD1 (5 bases). This CDR3 spans 11 amino acids. The germline V gene has CDR1 DFQATT and CDR2 SNEGSKA (reference sequence). The DNA of the CDR3 is TGCAGCCCGCTGGGGGGCACTGAAGCTTTCTTT. Protein product: CSPLGGTEAFF.

V and J are TRBV7-2 and TRBJ2-1; a possible D gene is TRBD1 (5 bases). The CDR3 runs to 14 residues. Germline-derived CDR1 and CDR2 are SGHTA and FQGNSA. Trimming pared 3 bases from V and 7 bases from J, leaving 13 bases between. This chain's CDR3 is CASSFASQGNEQFF. In nucleotides, the CDR3 is TGTGCCAGCAGCTTCGCATCTCAGGGAAATGAGCAGTTCTTC. The entire variable domain, with the rest obtained from reference TRBV7-2 and TRBJ2-1, is as follows: GAGVSQSPSNKVTEKGKDVELRCDPISGHTALYWYRQSLGQGLEFLIYFQGNSAPDKSGLPSDRFSAERTGGSVSTLTIQRTQQEDSAVYLCASSFASQGNEQFFGPGTRLTVL.

The chain combines TRBV19 with TRBJ1-1; no clear D gene. V was shortened by 7 bases and J by 5 bases, with 11 bases between the two germline ends. There are 12 residues in the CDR3. Germline assignment: CDR1 LNHDA and CDR2 SQIVND (reference sequence). CDR3 in amino acids: CASKDARTEAFF. CDR3 coding DNA: TGTGCCAGTAAAGACGCTAGGACTGAAGCTTTCTTT.

In DNA, the CDR3 is TGTGCCAGTAGTTTCGGCTTCAAAAACATTCAGTACTTC. This gives the protein CASSFGFKNIQYF. The rearrangement links TRBV19 to TRBJ2-4, with D unclear. This CDR3 is 13 amino acids long. V was pared by 5 bases and J by 3 bases, with 8 bases between. Looked up from germline, CDR1 is LNHDA and CDR2 is SQIVND (reference sequence).

This clone was seen a handful of times. The chain has TRBV29-1 and TRBJ2-1; 13 bases are shared with TRBD2. The CDR3 contains 14 residues. Germline V gene lookup returns CDR1 SQVTM and CDR2 ANQGSEA. V was clipped by 7 bases and J by 7 bases; unmatched bases: 7. Here the CDR3 reads CSGGTSGIGNEQFF. CDR3 coding DNA: TGCAGCGGGGGGACTAGCGGGATAGGTAATGAGCAGTTCTTC.

The chain carries TRBV4-1 and TRBJ2-7, with 8 bases lining up with TRBD2. CDR1 MGHRA and CDR2 YSYEKL come from the germline V gene. The CDR3 consists of 16 residues. V lost 1 base to trimming and J lost 2 bases; unmatched junction nucleotides: 7. The CDR3 bases are TGCGCCAGCAGCCAAGCTCCCACTAGCGGAACCTACGAGCAGTACTTC. Translation gives CASSQAPTSGTYEQYF.

This chain joins TRBV29-1 and TRBJ1-2; 8 bases are shared with TRBD1. This CDR3 region has 11 residues. Germline V gives CDR1 SQVTM, CDR2 ANQGSEA. Losses at the gene ends were 7 bases for V and 8 bases for J; bases not matched to a gene: 6. The CDR3 is CSADRGEGYTF. The CDR3 coding sequence is TGCAGCGCTGACAGGGGCGAGGGCTACACCTTC.

The chain uses TRBV4-3 and TRBJ2-5, with unresolved D. Looked up from germline, CDR1 is LGHNA and CDR2 is YSLEER. The V gene lost 4 bases and the J gene lost 2 bases, with 11 bases spanning the gap. The CDR3 totals 14 residues. This CDR3 reads CASSPRLAQETQYF. CDR3 in DNA: TGCGCCAGCAGCCCCCGACTCGCTCAAGAGACCCAGTACTTC.

This clone was seen only a few times. The chain is built from TRBV28 and TRBJ1-2, with D unresolved. V lost 3 bases to trimming and J lost 5 bases, with 13 bases between them. The CDR3 length is 14 residues. CDR1 and CDR2 (germline): MDHEN, SYDVKM. CDR3 residues: CASSLEGHGYGYTF. The DNA for the CDR3 is TGTGCCAGCAGTTTGGAAGGGCATGGATATGGCTACACCTTC.

The genes are TRBV5-6 and TRBJ1-1; D gene uncertain. The ends were cut back, 0 bases at V and 0 bases at J, with 9 bases in the middle. Looked up from germline, CDR1 is SGHDT and CDR2 is YYEEEE. The CDR3 covers 15 residues. The CDR3, as DNA: TGTGCCAGCAGCTTGGTGGGAGGTTTGAACACTGAAGCTTTCTTT. Residues: CASSLVGGLNTEAFF.